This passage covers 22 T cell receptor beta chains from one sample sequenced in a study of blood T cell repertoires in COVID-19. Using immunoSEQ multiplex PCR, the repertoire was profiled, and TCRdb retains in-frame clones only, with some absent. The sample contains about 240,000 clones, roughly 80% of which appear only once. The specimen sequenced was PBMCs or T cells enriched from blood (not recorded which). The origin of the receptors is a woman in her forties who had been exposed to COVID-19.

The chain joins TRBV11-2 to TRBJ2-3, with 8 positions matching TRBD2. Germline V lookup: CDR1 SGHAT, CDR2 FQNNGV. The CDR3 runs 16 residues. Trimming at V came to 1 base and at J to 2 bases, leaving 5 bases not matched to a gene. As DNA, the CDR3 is TGTGCCAGCAGCTTAGGCCAGCGGGGGTTCACAGATACGCAGTATTTT. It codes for CASSLGQRGFTDTQYF.

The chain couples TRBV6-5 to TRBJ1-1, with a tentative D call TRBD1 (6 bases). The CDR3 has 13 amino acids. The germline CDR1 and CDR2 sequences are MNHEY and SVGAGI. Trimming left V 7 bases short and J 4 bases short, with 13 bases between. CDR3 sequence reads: CASNTGIGTEAFF. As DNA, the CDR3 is TGTGCCAGCAACACAGGGATAGGCACTGAAGCTTTCTTT.

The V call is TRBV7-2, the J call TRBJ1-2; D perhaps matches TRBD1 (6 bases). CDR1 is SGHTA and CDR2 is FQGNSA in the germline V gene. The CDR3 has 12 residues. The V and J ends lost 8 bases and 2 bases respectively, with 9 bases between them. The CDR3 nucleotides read TGTGCCAGCTCGGACAGAAACTATGGCTACACCTTC. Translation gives CASSDRNYGYTF.

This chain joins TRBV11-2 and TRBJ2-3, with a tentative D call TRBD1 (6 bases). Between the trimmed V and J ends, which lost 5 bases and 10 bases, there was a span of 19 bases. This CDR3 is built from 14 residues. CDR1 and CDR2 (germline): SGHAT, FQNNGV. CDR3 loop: CASSRPLQGDAQYF. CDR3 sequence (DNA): TGTGCCAGCAGCCGTCCCTTACAGGGAGACGCGCAGTATTTT.

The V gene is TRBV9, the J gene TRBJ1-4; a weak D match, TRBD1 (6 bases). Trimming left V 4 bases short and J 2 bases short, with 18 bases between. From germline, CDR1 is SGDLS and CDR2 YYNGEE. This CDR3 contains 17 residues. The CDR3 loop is CASSPGAQGGTNEKLFF. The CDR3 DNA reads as TGTGCCAGCAGCCCAGGGGCTCAGGGAGGGACTAATGAAAAACTGTTTTTT. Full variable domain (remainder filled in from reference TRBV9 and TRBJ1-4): DSGVTQTPKHLITATGQRVTLRCSPRSGDLSVYWYQQSLDQGLQFLIQYYNGEERAKGNILERFSAQQFPDLHSELNLSSLELGDSALYFCASSPGAQGGTNEKLFFGSGTQLSVL.

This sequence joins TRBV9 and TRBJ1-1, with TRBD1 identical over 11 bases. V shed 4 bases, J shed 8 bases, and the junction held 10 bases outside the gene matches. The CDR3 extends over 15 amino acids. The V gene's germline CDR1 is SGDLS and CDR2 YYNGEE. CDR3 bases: TGTGCCAGCAGCAGGACAGGGGGCCCTTCTTCCGAAGCTTTCTTT. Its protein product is CASSRTGGPSSEAFF. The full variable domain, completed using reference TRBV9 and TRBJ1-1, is DSGVTQTPKHLITATGQRVTLRCSPRSGDLSVYWYQQSLDQGLQFLIQYYNGEERAKGNILERFSAQQFPDLHSELNLSSLELGDSALYFCASSRTGGPSSEAFFGQGTRLTVV.

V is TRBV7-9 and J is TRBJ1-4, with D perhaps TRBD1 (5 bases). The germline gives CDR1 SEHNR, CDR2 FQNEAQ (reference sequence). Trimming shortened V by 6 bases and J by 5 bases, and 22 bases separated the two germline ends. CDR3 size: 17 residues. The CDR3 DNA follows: TGTGCCAGCAGTCATACACCCGGGACTGCGATGAATGAAAAACTGTTTTTT. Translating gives CASSHTPGTAMNEKLFF.

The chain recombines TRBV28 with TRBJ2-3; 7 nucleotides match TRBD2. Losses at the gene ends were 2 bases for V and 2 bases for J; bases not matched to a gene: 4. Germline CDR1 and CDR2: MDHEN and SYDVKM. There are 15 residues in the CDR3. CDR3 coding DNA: TGTGCCAGCAGTTTAGGGGGAGGGATCACAGATACGCAGTATTTT. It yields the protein CASSLGGGITDTQYF.

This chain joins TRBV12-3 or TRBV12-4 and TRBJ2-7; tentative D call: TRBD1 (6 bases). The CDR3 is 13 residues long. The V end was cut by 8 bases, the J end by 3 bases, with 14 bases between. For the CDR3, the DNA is TGTGCCAGCGTCCGGGACACGGGCTACGAGCAGTACTTC. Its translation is CASVRDTGYEQYF.

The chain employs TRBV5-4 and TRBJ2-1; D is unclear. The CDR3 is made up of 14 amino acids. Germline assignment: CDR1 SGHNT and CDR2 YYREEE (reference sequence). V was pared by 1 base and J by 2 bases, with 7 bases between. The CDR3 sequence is CASSLKATYNEQFF. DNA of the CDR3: TGTGCCAGCAGCTTGAAAGCAACCTACAATGAGCAGTTCTTC.

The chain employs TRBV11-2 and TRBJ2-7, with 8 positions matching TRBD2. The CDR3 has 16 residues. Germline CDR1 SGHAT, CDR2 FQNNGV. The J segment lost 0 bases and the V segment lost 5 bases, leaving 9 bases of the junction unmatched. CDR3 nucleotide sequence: TGTGCCAGCAGCCCAGTCGGGGGGGGGCTCTCCTACGAGCAGTACTTC. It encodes CASSPVGGGLSYEQYF.

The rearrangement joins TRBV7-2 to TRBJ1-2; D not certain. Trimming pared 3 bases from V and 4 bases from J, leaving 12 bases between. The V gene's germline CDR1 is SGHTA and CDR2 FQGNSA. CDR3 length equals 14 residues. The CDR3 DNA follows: TGTGCCAGCAGCTTCTCGACGGAGCGCTATGGCTACACCTTC. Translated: CASSFSTERYGYTF.

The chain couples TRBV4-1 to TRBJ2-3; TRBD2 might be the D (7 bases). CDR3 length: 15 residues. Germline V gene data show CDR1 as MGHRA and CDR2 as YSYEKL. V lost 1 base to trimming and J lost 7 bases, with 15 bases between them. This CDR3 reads CASSQGGGGGYTQYF. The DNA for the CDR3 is TGCGCCAGCAGCCAAGGTGGGGGGGGCGGGTATACGCAGTATTTT.

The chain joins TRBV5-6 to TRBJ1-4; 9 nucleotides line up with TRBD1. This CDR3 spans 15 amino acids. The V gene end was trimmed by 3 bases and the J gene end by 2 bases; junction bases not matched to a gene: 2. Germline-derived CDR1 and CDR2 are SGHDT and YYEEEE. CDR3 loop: CASSWGTGTNEKLFF. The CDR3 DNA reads TGTGCCAGCAGCTGGGGGACAGGGACTAATGAAAAACTGTTTTTT.

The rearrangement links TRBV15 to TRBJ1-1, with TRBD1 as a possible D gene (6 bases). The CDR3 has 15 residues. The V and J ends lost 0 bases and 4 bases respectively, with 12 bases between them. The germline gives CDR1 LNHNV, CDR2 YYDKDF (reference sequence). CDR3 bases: TGTGCCACCAGCAGAGATAGAGGACAGAGCACTGAAGCTTTCTTT. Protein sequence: CATSRDRGQSTEAFF.

The CDR3 sequence is CASSVGTVQVGEKLFF. The DNA of the CDR3 is TGTGCCAGCAGTGTAGGGACAGTCCAAGTAGGTGAAAAACTGTTTTTT. This chain joins TRBV28 and TRBJ1-4; 7 nucleotides match TRBD1. V lost 5 bases, J lost 7 bases, and 13 bases stayed unmatched. Germline V lookup: CDR1 MDHEN, CDR2 SYDVKM. This CDR3 region has 16 residues.

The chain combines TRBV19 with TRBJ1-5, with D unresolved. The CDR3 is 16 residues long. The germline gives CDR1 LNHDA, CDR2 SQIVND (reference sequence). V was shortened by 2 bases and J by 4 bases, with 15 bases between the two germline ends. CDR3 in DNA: TGTGCCAGTAGTATACTCAGAGGGTCACGAAATCAGCCCCAGCATTTT. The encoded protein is CASSILRGSRNQPQHF.

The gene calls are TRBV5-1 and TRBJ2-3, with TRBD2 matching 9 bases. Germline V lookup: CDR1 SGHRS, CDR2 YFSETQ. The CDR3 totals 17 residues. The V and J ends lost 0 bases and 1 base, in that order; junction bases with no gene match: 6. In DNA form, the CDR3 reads TGCGCCAGCAGCTTGGCCATTAGCGGGGGCCGCACAGATACGCAGTATTTT. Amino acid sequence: CASSLAISGGRTDTQYF.

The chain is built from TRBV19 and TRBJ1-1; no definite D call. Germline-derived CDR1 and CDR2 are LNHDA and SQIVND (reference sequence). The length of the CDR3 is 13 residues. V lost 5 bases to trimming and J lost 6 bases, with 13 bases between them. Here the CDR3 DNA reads TGTGCCAGTAGTCTTCATACAGAGTCTGAAGCTTTCTTT. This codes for CASSLHTESEAFF. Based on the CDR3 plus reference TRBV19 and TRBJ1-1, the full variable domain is DGGITQSPKYLFRKEGQNVTLSCEQNLNHDAMYWYRQDPGQGLRLIYYSQIVNDFQKGDIAEGYSVSREKKESFPLTVTSAQKNPTAFYLCASSLHTESEAFFGQGTRLTVV.

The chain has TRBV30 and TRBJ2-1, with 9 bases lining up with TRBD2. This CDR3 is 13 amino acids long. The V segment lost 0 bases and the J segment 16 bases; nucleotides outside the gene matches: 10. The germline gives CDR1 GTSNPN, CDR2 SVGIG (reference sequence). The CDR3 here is CAWSVQGGGAKFF. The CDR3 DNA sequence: TGTGCCTGGAGTGTACAGGGCGGGGGGGCGAAATTCTTC.

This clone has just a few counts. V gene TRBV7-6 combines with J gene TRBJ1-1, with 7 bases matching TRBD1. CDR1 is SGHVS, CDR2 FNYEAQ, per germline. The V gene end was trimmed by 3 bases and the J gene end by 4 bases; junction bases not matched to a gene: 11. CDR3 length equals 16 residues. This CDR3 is CASSFNRGGGGTEAFF. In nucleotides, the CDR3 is TGTGCCAGCAGCTTTAACAGGGGAGGAGGCGGCACTGAAGCTTTCTTT.

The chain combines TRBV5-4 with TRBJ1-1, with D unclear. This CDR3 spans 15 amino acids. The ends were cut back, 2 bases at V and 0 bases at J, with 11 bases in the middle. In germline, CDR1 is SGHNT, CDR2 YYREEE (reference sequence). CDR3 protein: CASSLPQALNTEAFF. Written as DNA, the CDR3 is TGTGCCAGCAGCTTACCTCAGGCCTTGAACACTGAAGCTTTCTTT.